What follows are 29 T cell receptor beta chains derived from one specimen sequenced in a study of T cells in Graves' hyperthyroidism and ophthalmopathy. Authors of the study amplified TCR beta CDR3 regions from RNA transcripts. With the HTBI primer set, the TCR CDR3 went through a first round of RT-PCR. From the multiplex PCR reads, TCRdb called clonotypes with MiXCR, one entry per CDR3 protein. The sample carries nearly 600,000 distinct CDR3 sequences, around 13% recorded once. The sequenced material came from blood. These receptors originate from a young woman with Graves' hyperthyroidism that later progressed to Graves' ophthalmopathy.

This clonotype was recorded at least ten times. The chain is built from TRBV13 and TRBJ1-1; no reliable D call. CDR1 is PRHDT, CDR2 FYEKMQ, per germline (reference sequence). This CDR3 contains 14 residues. The germline V and J ends were trimmed by 6 bases and 1 base, with 12 bases remaining between them. The CDR3 DNA reads as TGTGCCAGCAGTTCCCACGGGCAGAACACTGAAGCTTTCTTT. This codes for CASSSHGQNTEAFF.

This clonotype was found a few times. The chain couples TRBV28 to TRBJ2-1, with TRBD1 identical over 7 bases. Germline CDR1 MDHEN, CDR2 SYDVKM. The V segment lost 7 bases and the J segment 3 bases; nucleotides outside the gene matches: 12. The length of the CDR3 is 16 residues. The CDR3 protein is CASNSPNRGLYNEQFF. CDR3 bases: TGTGCCAGCAATTCCCCCAACAGGGGTCTCTACAATGAGCAGTTCTTC.

The chain employs TRBV7-3 and TRBJ2-5, with 8 bases fitting TRBD1. The CDR3 is 15 amino acids. Trimming at V came to 5 bases and at J to 2 bases, leaving 7 bases not matched to a gene. Per germline, CDR1 SGHTA and CDR2 FQGTGA. The CDR3 nucleotides are TGTGCCAGCAGCGCAGGGGGCGAGGGGCAAGAGACCCAGTACTTC. Translation: CASSAGGEGQETQYF.

The chain joins TRBV12-3 or TRBV12-4 to TRBJ1-5, with 7 nucleotides matching TRBD1. The CDR3 runs 12 residues. V dropped 7 bases and J dropped 4; count of bases not matched to a gene: 1. This chain's CDR3 is CASTDRNQPQHF. For the CDR3, the DNA is TGTGCCAGCACGGACAGGAATCAGCCCCAGCATTTT.

This clonotype has a handful of counts. V and J are TRBV5-5 and TRBJ2-7; 8 bases agree with TRBD1. The ends lost 2 bases at V and 4 bases at J; junction bases unmatched: 8. This CDR3 has 15 residues. Per the germline V gene, CDR1 is SGHKS and CDR2 is YYEKEE (reference sequence). CDR3 coding DNA: TGTGCCAGCAGCTTTGGGAACAGGGGGATTTACGAGCAGTACTTC. It is translated as CASSFGNRGIYEQYF.

This clonotype was counted between two and nine times. The chain has TRBV15 and TRBJ2-2, with D possibly being TRBD1 or TRBD2 (5 bases each). The CDR3 is 16 amino acids. Germline V lookup: CDR1 LNHNV, CDR2 YYDKDF (reference sequence). Trimming took 5 bases from V and 8 from J, leaving 21 bases between them. Written as DNA, the CDR3 is TGTGCCACCAGCGGACCACTACCGGGACCCGCAGGGGAGCTGTTTTTT. It encodes CATSGPLPGPAGELFF.

This clonotype showed up many times. The chain carries TRBV28 and TRBJ2-3; 14 nucleotides line up with TRBD2. The CDR3 runs to 20 residues. Germline CDR1 MDHEN, CDR2 SYDVKM. The ends lost 3 bases at V and 2 bases at J; junction bases unmatched: 13. The CDR3 reads CASSFPSGLAGAPATDTQYF. The CDR3, as DNA: TGTGCCAGCAGTTTCCCCTCGGGACTAGCGGGAGCTCCCGCCACAGATACGCAGTATTTT.

This clonotype was observed a few times. Sequence at one end of the junction differs from germline and may be a read error. This chain connects TRBV18 to TRBJ1-1, with 9 bases aligning to TRBD1. The germline gives CDR1 KGHSH, CDR2 LQKENI. The CDR3 spans 9 residues. The chain's CDR3 is CTGGPGAFF. For the CDR3, the DNA is TGCACAGGGGGCCCTGGGGCTTTCTTT.

This clonotype was picked up many times. The rearrangement uses TRBV27 and TRBJ2-1; 7 bases line up with TRBD2. Unmatched junction bases numbered 4, after V lost 8 bases and J lost 9 bases. The V gene's germline CDR1 is MNHEY and CDR2 SMNVEV (reference sequence). CDR3 length: 11 residues. In DNA form, the CDR3 reads TGTGCCAGCGTGGGGGGGACTGAGCAGTTCTTC. Amino acid sequence: CASVGGTEQFF.

The table lists this clonotype with many counts. The gene calls are TRBV6-1 and TRBJ1-1; D perhaps matches TRBD1 (6 bases). The CDR3 has 15 residues. Germline assignment: CDR1 MNHNS and CDR2 SASEGT. Trimming stripped 6 bases from V and 0 bases from J, with 14 bases between. For the CDR3, the DNA is TGTGCCAGCAGGCGACAACAGGGAGTGAACACTGAAGCTTTCTTT. It specifies CASRRQQGVNTEAFF.

This clonotype was counted many times. CDR3 bases: TGTGCCAGCAGAGAGAGGGACGGGACCCAAGAGACCCAGTACTTC. Translation gives CASRERDGTQETQYF. The J gene is TRBJ2-5, the V gene TRBV2; TRBD1 or TRBD2 may be the D gene (5 bases each). Per the germline V gene, CDR1 is SNHLY and CDR2 is FYNNEI. Trimming removed 6 bases at V and 1 base at J, with 15 bases between. This CDR3 is 15 amino acids long.

This clonotype was found many times. The chain is built from TRBV10-3 and TRBJ2-7, with TRBD2 identical over 10 bases. The CDR3 is 13 residues long. V dropped 7 bases and J dropped 9; count of bases not matched to a gene: 9. Germline V CDR1 and CDR2: ENHRY, SYGVKD. Written as DNA, the CDR3 is TGTGCCATCAACTTCCTAGCGGGGGAATGGCAGTACTTC. This sequence encodes CAINFLAGEWQYF.

This rearrangement joins TRBV9 to TRBJ2-5, with a tentative D call TRBD1 (6 bases). V was clipped by 4 bases and J by 5 bases, with 15 bases between them. This CDR3 is 14 amino acids long. CDR1 is SGDLS and CDR2 is YYNGEE in the germline V gene. The CDR3: CASSLTGNRETQYF. Written as DNA, the CDR3 is TGTGCCAGCAGCCTTACAGGGAATCGGGAGACCCAGTACTTC.

This clonotype was seen at least ten times. V and J are TRBV6-2 or TRBV6-3 and TRBJ2-1; D unresolved. V shed 6 bases and J shed 1 base, with 13 bases lying between them. The CDR3 loop spans 15 amino acids. From germline, CDR1 is MNHEY and CDR2 SVGEGT. CDR3 residues: CASRTRHLSYNEQFF. DNA of the CDR3: TGTGCCAGCAGAACCAGACACTTGTCCTACAATGAGCAGTTCTTC.

This clonotype was picked up many times. This chain joins TRBV5-1 and TRBJ1-2; TRBD1 matches 10 bases. The ends lost 4 bases at V and 7 bases at J; junction bases unmatched: 13. CDR1 is SGHRS, CDR2 YFSETQ, per germline. There are 16 residues in the CDR3. Here the CDR3 reads CASSLTGTGEVGGYTF. In nucleotides, the CDR3 is TGCGCCAGCAGCCTAACCGGGACAGGGGAAGTCGGTGGCTACACCTTC.

This clonotype came up many times. In nucleotides, the CDR3 is TGTGCCAGCAGTTACTCCCACAAAGACTATGGCTACACCTTC. Translating gives CASSYSHKDYGYTF. This chain connects TRBV6-5 to TRBJ1-2; the D is unclear. This CDR3 is built from 14 residues. Germline values: CDR1 MNHEY, CDR2 SVGAGI. Trimming took 0 bases from V and 3 from J, leaving 8 bases between them.

Note on this clonotype: A read error may be the cause here, since a much bigger clone is one base away. J is TRBJ2-2 and V is TRBV28; possibly TRBD1 for D (6 bases). The CDR3 runs to 15 residues. Trimming shortened V by 6 bases and J by 6 bases, and 17 bases separated the two germline ends. Germline-derived CDR1 and CDR2 are MDHEN and SYDVKM. CDR3 amino acids: CASRKDSRGSGELFF. CDR3 coding DNA: TGTGCCAGCAGGAAGGACAGTAGAGGGTCCGGGGAGCTGTTTTTT.

This clonotype has at least ten counts. The chain employs TRBV27 and TRBJ2-7; possibly TRBD1 for D (5 bases). Trimming stripped 3 bases from V and 2 bases from J, with 11 bases between. Germline CDR1 MNHEY, CDR2 SMNVEV (reference sequence). The CDR3 has 14 residues. CDR3 DNA: TGTGCCAGCAGTTTCAGTGGCAGGGCCTACGAGCAGTACTTC. Protein product: CASSFSGRAYEQYF.

This clonotype has at least ten counts. This chain joins TRBV12-3 or TRBV12-4 and TRBJ2-3, with D possibly matching TRBD1 (6 bases). Trimming left V 7 bases short and J 1 base short, with 12 bases between. The CDR3 loop spans 14 amino acids. Here the CDR3 reads CASIPGHRTDTQYF. The CDR3 DNA reads as TGTGCCAGCATTCCGGGACATCGCACAGATACGCAGTATTTT.

This chain uses TRBV20-1 with TRBJ2-1; D may be TRBD1 or TRBD2 (5 bases each). The CDR3 is made up of 17 amino acids. V lost 5 bases to trimming and J lost 0 bases, with 20 bases between them. Germline V CDR1 and CDR2: DFQATT, SNEGSKA (reference sequence). The CDR3 DNA reads as TGCAGTGCTCCGGGACCCGTAGGGATGAGCTCCTACAATGAGCAGTTCTTC. Translation: CSAPGPVGMSSYNEQFF.

The sample holds many counts of this clonotype. This sequence joins TRBV12-3 or TRBV12-4 and TRBJ2-7, with 9 bases matching TRBD1. There are 14 residues in the CDR3. Trimming at V came to 4 bases and at J to 4 bases, leaving 5 bases not matched to a gene. CDR3 loop: CASSSADRGYEQYF. The CDR3 DNA follows: TGTGCCAGCAGTTCCGCGGACAGGGGATACGAGCAGTACTTC.

This clonotype was observed many times. DNA of the CDR3: TGCGCCAGCAGCTTGGGTACCGGGGCCCATAGCTACACCTTC. Translating it yields CASSLGTGAHSYTF. The chain employs TRBV5-1 and TRBJ1-2; a possible D gene is TRBD1 (5 bases). CDR3 size: 14 residues. Looked up from germline, CDR1 is SGHRS and CDR2 is YFSETQ. V was shortened by 0 bases and J by 9 bases, with 15 bases between the two germline ends.

The genes are TRBV19 and TRBJ2-3; D might be TRBD1 (5 bases). V lost 2 bases and J 4 bases, leaving 16 bases between the germline ends. CDR1 is LNHDA and CDR2 is SQIVND in the germline V gene (reference sequence). The CDR3 runs to 16 residues. CDR3 sequence reads: CASSIFPTVASDTQYF. DNA of the CDR3: TGTGCCAGTAGTATATTCCCGACAGTCGCATCAGATACGCAGTATTTT. The full variable domain, completed using reference TRBV19 and TRBJ2-3, is DGGITQSPKYLFRKEGQNVTLSCEQNLNHDAMYWYRQDPGQGLRLIYYSQIVNDFQKGDIAEGYSVSREKKESFPLTVTSAQKNPTAFYLCASSIFPTVASDTQYFGPGTRLTVL.

This clonotype appeared many times. The chain joins TRBV7-2 to TRBJ2-7, with TRBD2 matching 10 bases. J was trimmed by 7 bases and V by 2 bases; bases with no gene match: 5. This CDR3 region has 14 residues. Germline CDR1 reads SGHTA; CDR2 reads FQGNSA. The CDR3 bases are TGTGCCAGCAGCTTACTAGCGGGAGCGGTAGAGCAGTACTTC. Its translation: CASSLLAGAVEQYF. The entire variable domain, with the rest obtained from reference TRBV7-2 and TRBJ2-7, is as follows: GAGVSQSPSNKVTEKGKDVELRCDPISGHTALYWYRQSLGQGLEFLIYFQGNSAPDKSGLPSDRFSAERTGGSVSTLTIQRTQQEDSAVYLCASSLLAGAVEQYFGPGTRLTVT.

This clonotype was observed many times. The chain links TRBV5-1 to TRBJ1-5, with a possible D match to TRBD1 (6 bases). Per the germline V gene, CDR1 is SGHRS and CDR2 is YFSETQ. Trimming removed 0 bases from V and 2 bases from J, with 24 bases in between. This CDR3 has 20 amino acids. As DNA, the CDR3 is TGCGCCAGCAGCTTGGAACGGGGGGGGGCACTCCCAACTGGCAATCAGCCCCAGCATTTT. This encodes CASSLERGGALPTGNQPQHF.

This clonotype was counted many times. The V gene is TRBV15, the J gene TRBJ2-3; 10 bases map to TRBD2. J was trimmed by 3 bases and V by 2 bases; bases with no gene match: 5. The V gene's germline CDR1 is LNHNV and CDR2 YYDKDF (reference sequence). This CDR3 has 16 amino acids. The CDR3 reads CATSRKTSGPTDTQYF. The CDR3 coding sequence is TGTGCCACCAGCAGAAAGACTAGCGGGCCTACAGATACGCAGTATTTT.

Ten or more counts support this clonotype. The chain combines TRBV27 with TRBJ1-5; possible D gene TRBD1, 6 bases. The CDR3 is 14 residues long. From germline, CDR1 is MNHEY and CDR2 SMNVEV (reference sequence). Trimming pared 3 bases from V and 10 bases from J, leaving 16 bases between. The CDR3 sequence is CASSLGGGFLPQHF. CDR3 DNA sequence: TGTGCCAGCAGTTTGGGGGGCGGTTTTTTACCCCAGCATTTT.

V usage is TRBV7-2 and J usage is TRBJ2-7, with TRBD1 matching over 12 bases. CDR3 length: 14 residues. The V segment lost 4 bases and the J segment 5 bases; nucleotides outside the gene matches: 3. From germline, CDR1 is SGHTA and CDR2 FQGNSA. The CDR3 DNA sequence: TGTGCCAGCAGCTACCGGGACAGGGGGCACGAGCAGTACTTC. This gives the protein CASSYRDRGHEQYF.

Many counts were recorded for this clonotype. This rearrangement joins TRBV28 to TRBJ2-5, with TRBD1 identical over 9 bases. There are 14 residues in the CDR3. J was trimmed by 4 bases and V by 4 bases; bases with no gene match: 4. Germline CDR1 and CDR2: MDHEN and SYDVKM. The CDR3 region is CASSWTGARETQYF. The CDR3 nucleotides are TGTGCCAGCAGTTGGACAGGGGCGCGAGAGACCCAGTACTTC. Looking up the rest from reference TRBV28 and TRBJ2-5 gives the full variable domain: DVKVTQSSRYLVKRTGEKVFLECVQDMDHENMFWYRQDPGLGLRLIYFSYDVKMKEKGDIPEGYSVSREKKERFSLILESASTNQTSMYLCASSWTGARETQYFGPGTRLLVL.